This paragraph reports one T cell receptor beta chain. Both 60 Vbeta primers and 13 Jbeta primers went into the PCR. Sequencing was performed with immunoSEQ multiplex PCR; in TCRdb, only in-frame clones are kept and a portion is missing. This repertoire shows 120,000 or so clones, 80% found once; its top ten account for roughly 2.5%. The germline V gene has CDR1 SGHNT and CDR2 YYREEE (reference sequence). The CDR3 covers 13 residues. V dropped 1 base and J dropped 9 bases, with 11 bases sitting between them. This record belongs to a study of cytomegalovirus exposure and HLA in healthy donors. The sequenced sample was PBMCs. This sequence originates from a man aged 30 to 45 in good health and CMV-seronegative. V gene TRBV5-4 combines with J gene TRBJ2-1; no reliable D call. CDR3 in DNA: TGTGCCAGCAGCTTGAAAGATTCGGGTGAGCAGTTCTTC. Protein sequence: CASSLKDSGEQFF.